The source of this T cell receptor (beta chain) is a study of T cell repertoires in cytomegalovirus infection. For the study at large: CMV infection and matching HLA type were both indicated by public TCR beta signatures. General study points: The cumulative frequency of public TCR beta families identified carriers of CMV plus the relevant HLA.

TCRdb redid the calling of the reads with MiXCR, one entry per CDR3 protein. The sample holds approximately 910,000 distinct CDR3 sequences, roughly 30% seen once. Worth noting for this clonotype: Its specificity is not known.

Sample: cultured CD8+ T cells from PBMCs, taken from culture after CMV antigen stimulation. This receptor was taken from a human donor in good health (CMV status not recorded). Some clones in this sample may be carry-over from other donors' samples.

The CDR3 DNA reads as TGTGCCAGCAGCTCCGGTGTTCGGGGGGCCCTCAATGAGCAGTTCTTC. It encodes CASSSGVRGALNEQFF. The gene calls are TRBV5-4 and TRBJ2-1, with D perhaps matching TRBD2 (7 bases). Germline V CDR1 and CDR2: SGHNT, YYREEE (reference sequence). The V end was cut by 3 bases, the J end by 6 bases, with 19 bases between. The CDR3 is 16 amino acids.